This TCR beta chain came from a study of T cell repertoires in cytomegalovirus infection. TCRdb processed the reads anew with MiXCR; each CDR3 protein has one entry. The repertoire has roughly 920,000 distinct CDR3 sequences, less than 35% of them found once; the top ten carry around 15%. The CDR3 runs to 15 residues. Germline V lookup: CDR1 ENHRY, CDR2 SYGVKD. V shed 8 bases, J shed 1 base, and the junction held 8 bases outside the gene matches. As regards this clonotype: Its target is unknown.

The chain has TRBV10-3 and TRBJ2-3, with TRBD2 matching 8 bases. This sequence was found in a human donor in good health (CMV status not recorded). Some clones in this sample may be carry-over from other donors' samples. The material sequenced was cultured CD8+ T cells from PBMCs, taken from culture after CMV antigen stimulation. CDR3 in amino acids: CAIEAETSGTDTQYF. CDR3 DNA sequence: TGTGCCATCGAGGCTGAGACTAGCGGCACAGATACGCAGTATTTT.